A single sample is the source of the 9 T cell receptor beta chains below, sequenced in a study of blood T cell repertoires in COVID-19. Profiling relied on immunoSEQ multiplex PCR, and the TCRdb table lists in-frame clones only, not all of them. Of about 40,000 clones listed, around 90% are singletons. Material: peripheral blood. The receptors derive from a human donor in a cohort sampled during active COVID-19.

This chain uses TRBV7-3 with TRBJ2-3; 7 nucleotides align to TRBD2. The CDR3 length is 16 residues. Germline V lookup: CDR1 SGHTA, CDR2 FQGTGA. The V gene end was trimmed by 2 bases and the J gene end by 2 bases; junction bases not matched to a gene: 7. The CDR3 here is CASSLGAGVTTDTQYF. The CDR3 region has the DNA TGTGCCAGCAGCTTAGGGGCGGGGGTGACCACAGATACGCAGTATTTT. Filled out from reference TRBV7-3 and TRBJ2-3, the complete variable domain reads GAGVSQTPSNKVTEKGKYVELRCDPISGHTALYWYRQSLGQGPEFLIYFQGTGAADDSGLPNDRFFAVRPEGSVSTLKIQRTERGDSAVYLCASSLGAGVTTDTQYFGPGTRLTVL.

The chain carries TRBV2 and TRBJ1-5, with D unresolved. The germline V gene encodes CDR1 SNHLY and CDR2 FYNNEI. This CDR3 contains 12 residues. Trimming took off 3 bases at V and 11 bases at J, with 11 bases between the two ends. The CDR3 reads CASSEGALTQHF. The CDR3 DNA reads as TGTGCCAGCAGTGAGGGAGCGTTGACCCAGCATTTT.

This clone was seen a single time. The gene calls are TRBV3-1 (or the pseudogene TRBV3-2) and TRBJ1-1; 7 bases line up with TRBD1. CDR3 length: 14 amino acids. With 3 bases clipped from V and 5 bases from J, the junction kept 6 bases outside the gene matches. The germline CDR1 and CDR2 sequences are LGHDT and YNNKEL (reference sequence). DNA of the CDR3: TGTGCCAGCAGCCATCAGGGGGTTGGGACTGAAGCTTTCTTT. Its protein is CASSHQGVGTEAFF.

The CDR3 is CASSFPTGQGSHEQFF. CDR3 nucleotides: TGTGCCAGTAGTTTCCCCACGGGACAGGGGTCTCATGAGCAGTTCTTC. The chain carries TRBV19 and TRBJ2-1; 10 bases line up with TRBD1. The CDR3 is 16 residues long. J was trimmed by 8 bases and V by 5 bases; bases with no gene match: 12. Germline assignment: CDR1 LNHDA and CDR2 SQIVND (reference sequence).

J is TRBJ2-7 and V is TRBV5-1, with 8 bases aligning to TRBD2. V shed 4 bases, J shed 3 bases, and the junction held 9 bases outside the gene matches. The CDR3 length is 15 residues. Germline V CDR1 and CDR2: SGHRS, YFSETQ. In DNA form, the CDR3 reads TGCGCCAGCAGCCCCATAGCGGGAAGAAACTACGAGCAGTACTTC. Its protein product is CASSPIAGRNYEQYF.

This chain joins TRBV19 and TRBJ2-1; D might be TRBD1 (6 bases). V was clipped by 4 bases and J by 6 bases, with 16 bases between them. Germline CDR1 is LNHDA and CDR2 is SQIVND (reference sequence). The CDR3 runs to 15 residues. CDR3 protein: CASSTSTGAFNEQFF. The CDR3 DNA reads as TGTGCCAGTAGTACTTCGACAGGCGCTTTCAATGAGCAGTTCTTC.

This clone has just a few counts. The chain couples TRBV10-1 to TRBJ1-5, with TRBD1 matching 10 bases. This CDR3 has 17 amino acids. Germline V lookup: CDR1 WNHNN, CDR2 SYGVQD (reference sequence). V lost 9 bases to trimming and J lost 0 bases; unmatched junction nucleotides: 11. The CDR3 loop reads CARKFGQGDPSNQPQHF. In DNA form, the CDR3 reads TGCGCCAGAAAATTTGGACAGGGGGACCCTAGCAATCAGCCCCAGCATTTT.

This clone was seen only a few times. The chain combines TRBV7-2 with TRBJ2-2; TRBD2 agrees at 7 bases. With V trimmed by 1 base and J by 4 bases, 3 bases remained unmatched. Germline assignment: CDR1 SGHTA and CDR2 FQGNSA. This CDR3 is 15 amino acids long. The CDR3: CASSLGDYFTGELFF. The CDR3 nucleotides read TGTGCCAGCAGCTTAGGGGACTATTTCACCGGGGAGCTGTTTTTT.

V gene TRBV6-2 or TRBV6-3 combines with J gene TRBJ1-2; perhaps TRBD1 as D (5 bases). This CDR3 region has 15 residues. V was pared by 7 bases and J by 8 bases, with 23 bases between. Looked up from germline, CDR1 is MNHEY and CDR2 is SVGEGT. In DNA, the CDR3 is TGTGCCAGCACCCCGGTGGGGCGGGAGGGGAGCGGCTACACCTTC. Its translation: CASTPVGREGSGYTF.